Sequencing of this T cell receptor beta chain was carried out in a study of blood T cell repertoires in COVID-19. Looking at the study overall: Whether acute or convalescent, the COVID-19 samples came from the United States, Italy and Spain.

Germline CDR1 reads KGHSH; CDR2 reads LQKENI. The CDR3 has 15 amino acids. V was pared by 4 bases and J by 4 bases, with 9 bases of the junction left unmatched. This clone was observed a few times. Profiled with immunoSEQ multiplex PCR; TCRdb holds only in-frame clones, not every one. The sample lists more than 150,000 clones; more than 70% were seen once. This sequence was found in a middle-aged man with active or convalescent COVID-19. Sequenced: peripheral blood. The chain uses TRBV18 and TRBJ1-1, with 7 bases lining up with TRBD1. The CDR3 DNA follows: TGTGCCAGCTCACGCGGACAGGCCGGGGTCACTGAAGCTTTCTTT. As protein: CASSRGQAGVTEAFF.